Detailed here is one T cell receptor (beta chain). Its antigen is still unknown. The data are from a study of cytomegalovirus exposure and HLA in healthy donors. The primer mix had 60 Vbeta and 13 Jbeta primers. TCRdb's table, derived via immunoSEQ multiplex PCR, lists solely in-frame clones and lacks some. The sample shows some 80,000 clones, and 1.1% sits with its ten largest clones. Broader study findings: HLA alleles showed associations with 16,951 TCR beta sequences in a later analysis, at a 0.05 false discovery rate. A later analysis showed TCR association rates differing by HLA locus, peaking at DRB1 and lowest at HLA-C. A later analysis reportedly identified an Asian-associated ancestry cluster as carrying fewer N-insertions than the roughly 670-donor mean. Later on, analysis showed that most CMV-associated TCR beta chains appeared to be HLA-restricted.

Germline V gene sequence: CDR1 SGHRS, CDR2 YFSETQ. The CDR3 has 17 residues. Unmatched junction bases numbered 6, after V lost 2 bases and J lost 3 bases. The chain has TRBV5-1 and TRBJ2-2, with TRBD2 identical over 11 bases. This receptor was identified in a woman younger than 45 in good health and CMV-seronegative. Sequencing was done on a sample of PBMCs. The chain's CDR3 is CASSFLSGGADTGELFF. DNA of the CDR3: TGCGCCAGCAGCTTCCTTAGCGGGGGGGCCGACACCGGGGAGCTGTTTTTT.